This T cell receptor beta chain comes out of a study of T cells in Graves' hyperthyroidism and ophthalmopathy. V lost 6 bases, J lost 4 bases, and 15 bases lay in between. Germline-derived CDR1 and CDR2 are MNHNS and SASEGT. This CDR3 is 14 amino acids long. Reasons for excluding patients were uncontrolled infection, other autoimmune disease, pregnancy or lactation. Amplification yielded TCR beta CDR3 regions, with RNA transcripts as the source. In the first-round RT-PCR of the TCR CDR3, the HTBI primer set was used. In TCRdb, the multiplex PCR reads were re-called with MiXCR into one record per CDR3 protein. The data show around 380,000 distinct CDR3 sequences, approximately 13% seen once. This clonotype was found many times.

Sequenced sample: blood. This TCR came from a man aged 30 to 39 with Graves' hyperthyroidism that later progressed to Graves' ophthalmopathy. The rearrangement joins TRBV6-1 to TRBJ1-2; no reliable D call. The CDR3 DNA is TGTGCCAGCAGCGCGGCCTCTTGGGGCTATGGCTACACCTTC. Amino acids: CASSAASWGYGYTF.